This paragraph reports one T cell receptor beta chain. Its antigen is not identified. The data originate from a study of T-cell memory formation after mild COVID-19. Study observations and caveats: Prior to infection, memory already included some responding clones, suggesting cross-reactive memory joined.

Germline V lookup: CDR1 LGHNA, CDR2 YNFKEQ. There are 14 residues in the CDR3. Trimming took 0 bases from V and 7 from J, leaving 12 bases between them. TCRdb processed the 5' RACE reads anew with MiXCR; each CDR3 protein has one entry. The sample contains roughly 220,000 distinct CDR3 sequences, over 7.5% of which appear only once. What was sequenced was PBMCs or a T cell subset sorted from them (not recorded which). The source is a man between 18 and 35 years old who had mild COVID-19 (a few samples of this study predate the infection). Cell type and time point are not known. The V gene is TRBV4-2, the J gene TRBJ2-5; perhaps TRBD2 as D (5 bases). CDR3 residues: CASSQDSVAWTQYF. As DNA, the CDR3 is TGTGCCAGCAGCCAAGATAGCGTGGCTTGGACCCAGTACTTC.